The 27 T cell receptor beta chains below were found in one sample sequenced in a study of cytomegalovirus exposure and HLA in healthy donors. PCR employed 60 Vbeta and 13 Jbeta primers. Clones were sequenced by immunoSEQ multiplex PCR, and TCRdb holds only the in-frame ones, with some missing. The sample includes around 86,000 clones, less than 10% seen only once; the top ten take about 2.1%. Input material: PBMCs. Source of these receptors: a middle-aged man in good health and CMV-seronegative.

There are a few counts of this clone. This sequence joins TRBV11-2 and TRBJ1-1, with a tentative D call TRBD1 (5 bases). Germline CDR1 SGHAT, CDR2 FQNNGV. The CDR3 is 14 residues long. With 4 bases removed from V and 5 bases from J, the gap between germline ends came to 14 bases. The DNA of the CDR3 is TGTGCCAGCAGCTCCCTCCGGCGGGGGACTGAAGCTTTCTTT. Its translation is CASSSLRRGTEAFF.

This clone has more than one count but fewer than ten. The rearrangement joins TRBV7-9 to TRBJ2-2, with TRBD1 identical over 8 bases. Germline V lookup: CDR1 SEHNR, CDR2 FQNEAQ (reference sequence). Trimming at V came to 5 bases and at J to 7 bases, leaving 12 bases not matched to a gene. The CDR3 length is 16 residues. This chain's CDR3 is CASSRDRTNKGGELFF. For the CDR3, the DNA is TGTGCCAGCAGCAGGGACAGGACTAACAAAGGCGGGGAGCTGTTTTTT.

The sample holds a few counts of this clone. The chain couples TRBV10-3 to TRBJ2-1; 11 nucleotides align to TRBD2. Germline CDR1 ENHRY, CDR2 SYGVKD. The V gene end was trimmed by 6 bases and the J gene end by 4 bases; junction bases not matched to a gene: 5. The CDR3 extends over 15 amino acids. The CDR3 DNA is TGTGCCATCAGACCCGGGACTAGCGGTTACAATGAGCAGTTCTTC. Translation gives CAIRPGTSGYNEQFF.

This clone occurred a few times. The chain combines TRBV6-6 with TRBJ1-5; D might be TRBD1 (6 bases). The ends were cut back, 2 bases at V and 4 bases at J, with 15 bases in the middle. The length of the CDR3 is 16 residues. The germline V gene encodes CDR1 MNHNY and CDR2 SVGAGI (reference sequence). The CDR3 nucleotides read TGTGCCAGCAGTTACGGCGGCTCACAGGGTAATCAGCCCCAGCATTTT. Translated: CASSYGGSQGNQPQHF.

The table lists this clone with a few counts. The chain combines TRBV7-9 with TRBJ2-3, with 8 positions matching TRBD2. V shed 4 bases and J 2 bases; nucleotides not matched to a gene: 5. Germline loops: CDR1 SEHNR, CDR2 FQNEAQ (reference sequence). The CDR3 has 15 amino acids. The DNA of the CDR3 is TGTGCCAGCAGCTATGGTAGCGGGGTCACAGATACGCAGTATTTT. Residues: CASSYGSGVTDTQYF.

V usage is TRBV10-3 and J usage is TRBJ2-3, with TRBD2 matching 12 bases. With 4 bases clipped from V and 4 bases from J, the junction kept 6 bases outside the gene matches. The CDR3 is made up of 16 amino acids. Looked up from germline, CDR1 is ENHRY and CDR2 is SYGVKD. The CDR3 protein is CAISALAGGRADTQYF. The DNA for the CDR3 is TGTGCCATCAGTGCACTAGCGGGGGGCAGGGCAGATACGCAGTATTTT.

This chain joins TRBV4-3 and TRBJ2-4; 10 bases match TRBD2. In germline, CDR1 is LGHNA, CDR2 YSLEER. The V segment lost 6 bases and the J segment 8 bases; nucleotides outside the gene matches: 13. The CDR3 runs 16 residues. The CDR3: CASSPDASSGSYIQYF. The CDR3, as DNA: TGCGCCAGCAGTCCCGACGCGTCTAGCGGGAGTTACATTCAGTACTTC.

This clone was seen a few times. V and J are TRBV7-9 and TRBJ2-5; D is unresolved. CDR3 length: 12 amino acids. CDR1 is SEHNR, CDR2 FQNEAQ, per germline (reference sequence). Deletions cut 4 bases from V and 0 bases from J, with 3 bases between. The CDR3 loop is CASSSYQETQYF. CDR3 coding DNA: TGTGCCAGCAGCTCATACCAAGAGACCCAGTACTTC.

The sample holds a few counts of this clone. The chain is built from TRBV5-1 and TRBJ2-2, with 8 bases aligning to TRBD1. The V gene end was trimmed by 2 bases and the J gene end by 1 base; junction bases not matched to a gene: 1. The V gene's germline CDR1 is SGHRS and CDR2 YFSETQ. This CDR3 region has 15 residues. CDR3 residues: CASSLGQGNTGELFF. The CDR3 nucleotides are TGCGCCAGCAGCTTAGGACAGGGGAACACCGGGGAGCTGTTTTTT. The full variable domain, rest sourced from reference TRBV5-1 and TRBJ2-2, is KAGVTQTPRYLIKTRGQQVTLSCSPISGHRSVSWYQQTPGQGLQFLFEYFSETQRNKGNFPGRFSGRQFSNSRSEMNVSTLELGDSALYLCASSLGQGNTGELFFGEGSRLTVL.

The V call is TRBV15, the J call TRBJ2-1, with TRBD2 matching 7 bases. Germline CDR1 is LNHNV and CDR2 is YYDKDF (reference sequence). The CDR3 is 16 amino acids. J was trimmed by 2 bases and V by 5 bases; bases with no gene match: 9. CDR3 nucleotides: TGTGCCACCAGCGGGGAGGGGAGTGCTGCCTACAATGAGCAGTTCTTC. As protein: CATSGEGSAAYNEQFF.

The gene calls are TRBV6-5 and TRBJ1-3, with 8 bases identical to TRBD1. CDR1 and CDR2 (germline): MNHEY, SVGAGI. The CDR3 is made up of 14 amino acids. Trimming at V came to 6 bases and at J to 4 bases, leaving 5 bases not matched to a gene. The CDR3 protein is CASRDRGLGNTIYF. Here the CDR3 DNA reads TGTGCCAGCAGAGACAGGGGCCTCGGAAACACCATATATTTT.

This rearrangement joins TRBV5-1 to TRBJ2-1, with D maybe TRBD1 (6 bases). CDR3 length: 18 residues. The V and J ends lost 5 bases and 1 base respectively, with 22 bases between them. CDR1 SGHRS and CDR2 YFSETQ come from the germline V gene. The DNA of the CDR3 is TGCGCCAGCAGGGTCGTGTCCCCGACAGGTAGTTCCTACAATGAGCAGTTCTTC. It encodes CASRVVSPTGSSYNEQFF.

The chain employs TRBV6-1 and TRBJ1-2; 8 bases match TRBD1. Losses at the gene ends were 7 bases for V and 6 bases for J; bases not matched to a gene: 10. The germline V gene has CDR1 MNHNS and CDR2 SASEGT. This CDR3 region has 14 residues. In nucleotides, the CDR3 is TGTGCCAGCAAGAGAGACAGGGGCGATGATGGCTACACCTTC. This codes for CASKRDRGDDGYTF.

The chain combines TRBV7-2 with TRBJ1-3, with D perhaps matching TRBD1 (6 bases). The germline V gene encodes CDR1 SGHTA and CDR2 FQGNSA. The V gene lost 2 bases and the J gene lost 0 bases, with 17 bases spanning the gap. The CDR3 has 18 residues. As DNA, the CDR3 is TGTGCCAGCAGCTTAACATTATTGGGGGCCGGCTCTGGAAACACCATATATTTT. As protein: CASSLTLLGAGSGNTIYF.

The J gene is TRBJ1-1, the V gene TRBV19; D unresolved. This CDR3 is 14 amino acids long. V lost 2 bases to trimming and J lost 0 bases, with 7 bases between them. CDR1 is LNHDA, CDR2 SQIVND, per germline (reference sequence). CDR3 coding DNA: TGTGCCAGTAGTATAAACGGTGTGAACACTGAAGCTTTCTTT. Translated, it gives CASSINGVNTEAFF.

The chain's CDR3 is CASSQDSASSYEQYF. Here the CDR3 DNA reads TGTGCCAGCAGCCAAGATTCCGCTAGCTCCTACGAGCAGTACTTC. This rearrangement joins TRBV4-2 to TRBJ2-5; D gene ambiguous. The J call is in doubt because the DNA end fits TRBJ2-7 better. Looked up from germline, CDR1 is LGHNA and CDR2 is YNFKEQ. The CDR3 runs 15 residues.

This clone came up a few times. This sequence joins TRBV19 and TRBJ1-1, with D maybe TRBD1 (6 bases). Per germline, CDR1 LNHDA and CDR2 SQIVND (reference sequence). Trimming removed 3 bases at V and 0 bases at J, with 11 bases between. The CDR3 contains 15 residues. Here the CDR3 reads CASSMDRVMNTEAFF. CDR3 DNA: TGTGCCAGTAGTATGGACAGAGTCATGAACACTGAAGCTTTCTTT.

The chain couples TRBV5-1 to TRBJ2-7; 16 bases fit TRBD2. Looked up from germline, CDR1 is SGHRS and CDR2 is YFSETQ. The length of the CDR3 is 18 residues. V gave up 4 bases and J gave up 2 bases; unmatched junction bases: 9. Written as DNA, the CDR3 is TGCGCCAGCAGCCCGGGACTAGCGGGAGGGCGGGTCCCCTACGAGCAGTACTTC. This codes for CASSPGLAGGRVPYEQYF. Full variable domain (missing parts from reference TRBV5-1 and TRBJ2-7): KAGVTQTPRYLIKTRGQQVTLSCSPISGHRSVSWYQQTPGQGLQFLFEYFSETQRNKGNFPGRFSGRQFSNSRSEMNVSTLELGDSALYLCASSPGLAGGRVPYEQYFGPGTRLTVT.

The sample holds a few counts of this clone. CDR3 amino acids: CASSHESGEETQYF. In DNA form, the CDR3 reads TGTGCCAGCAGCCACGAAAGCGGGGAAGAGACCCAGTACTTC. This chain joins TRBV5-8 and TRBJ2-5, with TRBD2 identical over 7 bases. CDR3 length equals 14 residues. Germline V gene data show CDR1 as SGHTS and CDR2 as YDEGEE. Trimming took 4 bases from V and 3 from J; bases not matched to a gene: 6.

The chain uses TRBV11-3 and TRBJ2-3; 9 bases line up with TRBD1. V dropped 4 bases and J dropped 9; count of bases not matched to a gene: 8. CDR3 size: 14 residues. Germline V CDR1 and CDR2: SGHNT, YENEEA. In DNA, the CDR3 is TGTGCCAGCAGCTCGGGACAGGGTCGGAGCACGCAGTATTTT. It encodes CASSSGQGRSTQYF.

This clone appeared a few times. The chain is built from TRBV6-1 and TRBJ2-3; D not resolved. V was pared by 4 bases and J by 3 bases, with 8 bases between. CDR1 is MNHNS and CDR2 is SASEGT in the germline V gene. The CDR3 length is 13 residues. The DNA for the CDR3 is TGTGCCAGCAGTGTCGCGGAAACAGATACGCAGTATTTT. Protein: CASSVAETDTQYF.

This clone was picked up a small number of times. V usage is TRBV10-1 and J usage is TRBJ2-3; 11 nucleotides agree with TRBD2. The V gene end was trimmed by 6 bases and the J gene end by 4 bases; junction bases not matched to a gene: 3. Germline CDR1 reads WNHNN; CDR2 reads SYGVQD (reference sequence). CDR3 length equals 14 residues. The CDR3 protein is CASRLAGESDTQYF. The CDR3 coding sequence is TGCGCCAGCAGACTAGCGGGGGAGTCAGATACGCAGTATTTT.

This clone was counted a few times. The chain joins TRBV19 to TRBJ2-1, with 9 bases that match TRBD2. J lost 5 bases, V lost 10 bases, and 6 bases had no gene match. Germline V gene sequence: CDR1 LNHDA, CDR2 SQIVND (reference sequence). The CDR3 length is 13 residues. The DNA of the CDR3 is TGTGCCACCCGCGGGGGGGGCCACAATGAGCAGTTCTTC. Translating it yields CATRGGGHNEQFF.

J is TRBJ2-4 and V is TRBV6-1; perhaps TRBD2 as D (6 bases). V lost 0 bases and J lost 6, with 15 bases in between. Germline assignment: CDR1 MNHNS and CDR2 SASEGT. This CDR3 contains 16 residues. The CDR3 spells CASSEALRRGLNIQYF. CDR3 sequence (DNA): TGTGCCAGCAGTGAAGCGCTACGGCGGGGCTTAAACATTCAGTACTTC.

The chain combines TRBV7-8 with TRBJ2-7; TRBD1 matches 7 bases. Germline values: CDR1 SGHVS, CDR2 FQNEAQ. The CDR3 has 14 amino acids. The junction had 7 bases not matched to a gene; V was cut back by 1 base and J by 7 bases. CDR3 sequence (DNA): TGTGCCAGCAGCTTAGGGAGACAGGGCACGGAGCAGTACTTC. It yields the protein CASSLGRQGTEQYF.

A few counts support this clone. The chain has TRBV28 and TRBJ2-1, with 10 positions matching TRBD2. The CDR3 length is 16 residues. Germline values: CDR1 MDHEN, CDR2 SYDVKM. V lost 2 bases to trimming and J lost 5 bases; unmatched junction nucleotides: 6. CDR3 sequence reads: CASSLPGLARNNEQFF. In DNA, the CDR3 is TGTGCCAGCAGTTTACCGGGACTAGCGCGAAACAATGAGCAGTTCTTC.

The table lists this clone with a few counts. The chain is built from TRBV7-9 and TRBJ2-5; D is possibly TRBD2 (6 bases). CDR1 and CDR2 (germline): SEHNR, FQNEAQ (reference sequence). CDR3 length: 15 amino acids. V shed 2 bases and J shed 4 bases, with 14 bases lying between them. The CDR3 spells CASSLINLARETQYF. Here the CDR3 DNA reads TGTGCCAGCAGCTTAATTAACCTAGCGCGAGAGACCCAGTACTTC.